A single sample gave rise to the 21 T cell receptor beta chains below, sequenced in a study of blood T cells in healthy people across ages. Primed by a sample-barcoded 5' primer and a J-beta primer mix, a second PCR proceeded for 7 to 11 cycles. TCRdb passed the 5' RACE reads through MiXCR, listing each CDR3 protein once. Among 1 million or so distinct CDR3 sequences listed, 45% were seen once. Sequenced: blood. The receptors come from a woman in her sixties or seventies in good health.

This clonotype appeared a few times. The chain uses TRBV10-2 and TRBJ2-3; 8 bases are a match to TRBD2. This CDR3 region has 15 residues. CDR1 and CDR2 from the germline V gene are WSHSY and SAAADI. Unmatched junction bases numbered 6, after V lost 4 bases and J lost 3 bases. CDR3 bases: TGCGCCAGCAGTGGCCTAGCGGGTACGACAGATACGCAGTATTTT. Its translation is CASSGLAGTTDTQYF.

The CDR3 here is CASSQVGGRVNEQFF. The CDR3 DNA is TGTGCCAGCAGCCAAGTCGGCGGGAGGGTTAATGAGCAGTTCTTC. The rearrangement joins TRBV4-2 to TRBJ2-1; the match to TRBD2 covers 9 bases. CDR1 and CDR2 from the germline V gene are LGHNA and YNFKEQ. Trimming at V came to 1 base and at J to 7 bases, leaving 5 bases not matched to a gene. There are 15 residues in the CDR3.

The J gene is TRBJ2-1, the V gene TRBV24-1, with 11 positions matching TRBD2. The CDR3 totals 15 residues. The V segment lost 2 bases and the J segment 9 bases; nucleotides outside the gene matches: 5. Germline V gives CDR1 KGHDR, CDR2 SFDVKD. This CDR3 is CATSDSTSGISEQFF. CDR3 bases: TGTGCCACCAGTGATTCGACTAGCGGGATCTCTGAGCAGTTCTTC.

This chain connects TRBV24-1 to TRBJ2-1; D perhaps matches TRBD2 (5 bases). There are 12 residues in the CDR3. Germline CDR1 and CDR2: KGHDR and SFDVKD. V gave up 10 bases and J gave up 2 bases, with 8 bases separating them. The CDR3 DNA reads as TGTGCCACACGGGATCCCTACAATGAGCAGTTCTTC. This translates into CATRDPYNEQFF.

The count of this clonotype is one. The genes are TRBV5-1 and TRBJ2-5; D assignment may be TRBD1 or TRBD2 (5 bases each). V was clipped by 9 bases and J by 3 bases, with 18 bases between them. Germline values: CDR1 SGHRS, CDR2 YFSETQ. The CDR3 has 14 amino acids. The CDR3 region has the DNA TGCGCCACGAGGGGCGTGGATTGGGAAGAGACCCAGTACTTC. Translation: CATRGVDWEETQYF.

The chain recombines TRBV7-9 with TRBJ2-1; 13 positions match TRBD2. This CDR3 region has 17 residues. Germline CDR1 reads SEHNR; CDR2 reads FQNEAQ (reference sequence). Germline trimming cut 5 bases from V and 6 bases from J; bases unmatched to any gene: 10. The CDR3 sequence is CASSQRLAGGRRNEQFF. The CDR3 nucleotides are TGTGCCAGCAGCCAACGACTAGCGGGAGGTCGACGCAATGAGCAGTTCTTC.

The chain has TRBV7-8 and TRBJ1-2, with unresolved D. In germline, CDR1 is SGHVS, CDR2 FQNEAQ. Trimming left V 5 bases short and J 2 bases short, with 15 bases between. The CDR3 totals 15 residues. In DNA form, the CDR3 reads TGTGCCAGCAGCCCCGGGGTACAGATAAACTATGGCTACACCTTC. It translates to CASSPGVQINYGYTF.

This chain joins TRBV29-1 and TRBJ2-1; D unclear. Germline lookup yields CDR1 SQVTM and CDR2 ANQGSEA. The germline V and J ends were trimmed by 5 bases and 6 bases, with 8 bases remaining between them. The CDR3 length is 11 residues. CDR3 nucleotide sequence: TGCAGCGTTAACAGCTTCAATGAGCAGTTCTTC. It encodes CSVNSFNEQFF.

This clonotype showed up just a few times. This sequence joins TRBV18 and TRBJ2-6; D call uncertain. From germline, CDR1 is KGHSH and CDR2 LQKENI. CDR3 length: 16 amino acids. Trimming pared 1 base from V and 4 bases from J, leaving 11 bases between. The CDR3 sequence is CASSPLAAEGANVLTF. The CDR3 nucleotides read TGTGCCAGCTCACCACTCGCAGCCGAAGGGGCCAACGTCCTGACTTTC.

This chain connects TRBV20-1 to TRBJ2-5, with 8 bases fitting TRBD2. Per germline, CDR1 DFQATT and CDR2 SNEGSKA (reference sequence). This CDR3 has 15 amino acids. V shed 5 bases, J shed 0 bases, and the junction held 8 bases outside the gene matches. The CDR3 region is CSAPRLARYQETQYF. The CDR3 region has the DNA TGCAGTGCTCCGAGACTAGCGAGGTACCAAGAGACCCAGTACTTC.

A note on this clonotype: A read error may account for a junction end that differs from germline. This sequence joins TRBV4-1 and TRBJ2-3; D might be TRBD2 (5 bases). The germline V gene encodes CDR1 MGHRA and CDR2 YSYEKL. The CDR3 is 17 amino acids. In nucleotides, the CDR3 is TGCGCCAGCAGCCAAGATAGTGATAGCGCGGTCACAGATGCGCAGTATTTT. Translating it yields CASSQDSDSAVTDAQYF.

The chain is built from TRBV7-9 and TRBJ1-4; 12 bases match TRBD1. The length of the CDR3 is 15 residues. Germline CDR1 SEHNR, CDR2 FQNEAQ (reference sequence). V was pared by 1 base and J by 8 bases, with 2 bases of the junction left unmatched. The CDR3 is CASSLGDRGHEKLFF. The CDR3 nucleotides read TGTGCCAGCAGCTTAGGGGACAGGGGGCACGAAAAACTGTTTTTT.

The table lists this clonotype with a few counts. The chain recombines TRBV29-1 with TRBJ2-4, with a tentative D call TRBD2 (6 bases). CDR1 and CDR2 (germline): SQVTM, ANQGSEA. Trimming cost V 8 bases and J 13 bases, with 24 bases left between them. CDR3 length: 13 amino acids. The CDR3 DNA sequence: TGCAGCACGCGGGACGGTGGACGCCGTGAGCAGTACTTC. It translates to CSTRDGGRREQYF.

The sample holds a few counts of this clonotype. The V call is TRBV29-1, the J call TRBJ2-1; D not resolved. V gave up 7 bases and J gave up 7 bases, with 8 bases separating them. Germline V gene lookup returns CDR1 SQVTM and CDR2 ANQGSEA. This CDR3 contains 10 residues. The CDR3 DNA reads TGCAGCGCCATGGTTAATGAGCAGTTCTTC. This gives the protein CSAMVNEQFF.

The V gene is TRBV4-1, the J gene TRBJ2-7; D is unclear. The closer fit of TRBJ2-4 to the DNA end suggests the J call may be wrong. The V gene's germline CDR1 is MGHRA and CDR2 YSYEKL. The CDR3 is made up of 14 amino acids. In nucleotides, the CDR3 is TGCGCCAGCAGCCAAGAGGGCCCCCAAAACATTCAGTACTTC. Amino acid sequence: CASSQEGPQNIQYF.

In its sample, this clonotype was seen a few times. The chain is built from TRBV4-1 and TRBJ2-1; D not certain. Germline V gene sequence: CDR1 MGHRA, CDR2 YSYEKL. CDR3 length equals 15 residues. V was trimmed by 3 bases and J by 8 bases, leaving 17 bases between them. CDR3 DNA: TGCGCCAGCAGCCAGGGAATTGCTGTTTTCGATGAGCAGTTCTTC. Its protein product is CASSQGIAVFDEQFF.

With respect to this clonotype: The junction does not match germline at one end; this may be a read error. The CDR3 DNA is TGTACCAGCAGTATGGCGTACATGAACACTGAAGCTTTCTTT. The encoded protein is CTSSMAYMNTEAFF. The rearrangement joins TRBV28 to TRBJ1-1; no clear D. This CDR3 region has 14 residues. Per germline, CDR1 MDHEN and CDR2 SYDVKM. The whole variable domain, remainder taken from reference TRBV28 and TRBJ1-1, is DVKVTQSSRYLVKRTGEKVFLECVQDMDHENMFWYRQDPGLGLRLIYFSYDVKMKEKGDIPEGYSVSREKKERFSLILESASTNQTSMYLCTSSMAYMNTEAFFGQGTRLTVV.

The CDR3 DNA is TGTGCCAGCAGCCAAGACTCCAGGCCAGGGGGAGTTTCTGGGGCCAACGTCCTGACTTTC. As protein: CASSQDSRPGGVSGANVLTF. The V and J genes are TRBV14 and TRBJ2-6; TRBD1 aligns across 7 bases. The CDR3 loop spans 20 amino acids. Trimming cost V 0 bases and J 1 base; bases outside gene matches: 12. Germline CDR1 SGHDN, CDR2 FVKESK.

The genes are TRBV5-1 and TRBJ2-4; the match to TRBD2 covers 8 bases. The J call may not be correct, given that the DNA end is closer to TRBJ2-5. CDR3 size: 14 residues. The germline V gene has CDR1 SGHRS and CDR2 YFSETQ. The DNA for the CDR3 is TGCGCCAGCAGCTTTCGGGGGGGCGTAGAGACCCAGTACTTC. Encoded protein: CASSFRGGVETQYF.

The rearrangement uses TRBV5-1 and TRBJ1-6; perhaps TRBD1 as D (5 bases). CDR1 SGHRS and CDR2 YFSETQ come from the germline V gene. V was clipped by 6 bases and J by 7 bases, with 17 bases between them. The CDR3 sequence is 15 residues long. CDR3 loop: CASTRTMEGNSPLHF. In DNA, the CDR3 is TGCGCCAGCACGCGGACAATGGAAGGGAATTCACCCCTCCACTTT.

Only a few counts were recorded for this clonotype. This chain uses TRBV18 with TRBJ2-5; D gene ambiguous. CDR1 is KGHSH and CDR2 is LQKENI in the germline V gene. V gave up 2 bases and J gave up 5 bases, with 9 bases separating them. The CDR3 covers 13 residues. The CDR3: CASSPNMGETQYF. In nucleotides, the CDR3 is TGTGCCAGCTCACCAAATATGGGGGAGACCCAGTACTTC. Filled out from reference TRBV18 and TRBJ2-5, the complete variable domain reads NAGVMQNPRHLVRRRGQEARLRCSPMKGHSHVYWYRQLPEEGLKFMVYLQKENIIDESGMPKERFSAEFPKEGPSILRIQQVVRGDSAAYFCASSPNMGETQYFGPGTRLLVL.